Listed here are 29 T cell receptor beta chains from one sample, sequenced in a study of T cell responses to AZD1222 COVID-19 vaccine. Generated by immunoSEQ multiplex PCR, the TCRdb table keeps only in-frame clones and is missing some. Found here are fewer than 95,000 clones, roughly 90% of them singletons; the top ten hold 8%. The material sequenced was peripheral blood, taken 28 days after the second AZD1222 dose. The origin of the receptors is an adult who received the AZD1222 COVID-19 vaccine.

This chain joins TRBV5-1 and TRBJ2-1; 9 bases match TRBD2. The CDR3 runs 18 residues. V lost 0 bases to trimming and J lost 10 bases; unmatched junction nucleotides: 17. Germline V lookup: CDR1 SGHRS, CDR2 YFSETQ. As DNA, the CDR3 is TGCGCCAGCAGCTTGGGTCTAGCGGGACCAGGGATTGGGCAGGAGCAGTTCTTC. Translation: CASSLGLAGPGIGQEQFF. Supplemented by reference TRBV5-1 and TRBJ2-1, the full variable domain reads KAGVTQTPRYLIKTRGQQVTLSCSPISGHRSVSWYQQTPGQGLQFLFEYFSETQRNKGNFPGRFSGRQFSNSRSEMNVSTLELGDSALYLCASSLGLAGPGIGQEQFFGPGTRLTVL.

This chain links TRBV3-1 (or the pseudogene TRBV3-2) with TRBJ2-7; 8 bases fit TRBD1. Germline-derived CDR1 and CDR2 are LGHDT and YNNKEL (reference sequence). With V trimmed by 1 base and J by 3 bases, 8 bases remained unmatched. The CDR3 totals 16 residues. CDR3 residues: CASSQVRTGLYYEQYF. Here the CDR3 DNA reads TGTGCCAGCAGCCAAGTCCGGACAGGGCTTTACTACGAGCAGTACTTC.

This chain connects TRBV10-2 to TRBJ2-1; D tentatively fits TRBD1 or TRBD2 (5 bases each). This CDR3 has 16 residues. Germline V CDR1 and CDR2: WSHSY, SAAADI. Trimming pared 6 bases from V and 0 bases from J, leaving 15 bases between. The CDR3: CASRTRDLSSYNEQFF. DNA of the CDR3: TGCGCCAGCAGGACCCGGGACCTCAGCTCCTACAATGAGCAGTTCTTC.

CDR3 sequence (DNA): TGTGCCATCAGTGAGAGGGAGACAGGGGGCGGGAAGTTCTTC. The encoded protein is CAISERETGGGKFF. V and J are TRBV10-3 and TRBJ2-1, with 10 nucleotides matching TRBD1. With V trimmed by 2 bases and J by 14 bases, 9 bases remained unmatched. The CDR3 runs 14 residues. Germline V gene sequence: CDR1 ENHRY, CDR2 SYGVKD.

This clone was observed a single time. The gene calls are TRBV7-9 and TRBJ2-2, with 8 bases lining up with TRBD2. Losses at the gene ends were 2 bases for V and 4 bases for J; bases not matched to a gene: 6. This CDR3 is built from 16 residues. Germline assignment: CDR1 SEHNR and CDR2 FQNEAQ (reference sequence). Here the CDR3 reads CASSLFILAATGELFF. The DNA for the CDR3 is TGTGCCAGCAGCTTATTCATACTAGCGGCCACCGGGGAGCTGTTTTTT.

This clone turned up a few times. The chain has TRBV10-3 and TRBJ2-7; D tentatively reads TRBD1 or TRBD2 (5 bases each). The germline CDR1 and CDR2 sequences are ENHRY and SYGVKD. V lost 4 bases to trimming and J lost 6 bases, with 19 bases between them. The CDR3 runs to 15 residues. This chain's CDR3 is CAISAGRGQGSEQYF. Written as DNA, the CDR3 is TGTGCCATCAGTGCGGGCCGGGGCCAAGGGAGCGAGCAGTACTTC.

The genes are TRBV13 and TRBJ2-2; TRBD1 matches 10 bases. Germline V gene sequence: CDR1 PRHDT, CDR2 FYEKMQ (reference sequence). Unmatched junction bases numbered 6, after V lost 2 bases and J lost 6 bases. CDR3 length: 16 amino acids. In DNA, the CDR3 is TGTGCCAGCAGCTTAAGGGGACAGGGGCGGCCCGGGGAGCTGTTTTTT. It encodes CASSLRGQGRPGELFF.

The chain combines TRBV7-3 with TRBJ1-5, with 7 bases fitting TRBD1. This CDR3 is built from 13 residues. Germline CDR1 reads SGHTA; CDR2 reads FQGTGA. V lost 8 bases, J lost 7 bases, and 8 bases stayed unmatched. This CDR3 reads CASATSGGQPQHF. CDR3 DNA sequence: TGTGCCAGCGCCACCTCAGGGGGGCAGCCCCAGCATTTT.

The rearrangement uses TRBV5-1 and TRBJ1-2; possibly TRBD1 for D (5 bases). This CDR3 contains 15 residues. V was cut by 5 bases and J by 0 bases, with 14 bases left in between. Looked up from germline, CDR1 is SGHRS and CDR2 is YFSETQ. CDR3: CASRIQGAPNYGYTF. CDR3 DNA sequence: TGCGCCAGCAGGATTCAGGGCGCACCTAACTATGGCTACACCTTC.

This chain uses TRBV5-1 with TRBJ1-6; D unclear. Germline CDR1 reads SGHRS; CDR2 reads YFSETQ. CDR3 length: 15 amino acids. The V end was cut by 0 bases, the J end by 7 bases, with 11 bases between. The CDR3: CASSLDTPDNSPLHF. CDR3 DNA: TGCGCCAGCAGCTTGGACACACCAGACAATTCACCCCTCCACTTT.

This chain uses TRBV28 with TRBJ1-2; a weak D match, TRBD1 (6 bases). The ends were cut back, 11 bases at V and 5 bases at J, with 15 bases in the middle. Looked up from germline, CDR1 is MDHEN and CDR2 is SYDVKM. The CDR3 runs to 12 residues. CDR3 sequence (DNA): TGTGCCTCTCAAACAGGGAGTTATGGCTACACCTTC. It specifies CASQTGSYGYTF.

The chain carries TRBV9 and TRBJ2-7, with unresolved D. Germline CDR1 and CDR2: SGDLS and YYNGEE. Trimming left V 0 bases short and J 2 bases short, with 9 bases between. The CDR3 sequence is 14 residues long. The CDR3 region has the DNA TGTGCCAGCAGCGTAGCAAGCAGCACCTACGAGCAGTACTTC. This gives the protein CASSVASSTYEQYF. Complete variable domain (other parts from reference TRBV9 and TRBJ2-7): DSGVTQTPKHLITATGQRVTLRCSPRSGDLSVYWYQQSLDQGLQFLIQYYNGEERAKGNILERFSAQQFPDLHSELNLSSLELGDSALYFCASSVASSTYEQYFGPGTRLTVT.

The count of this clone is one. V and J are TRBV30 and TRBJ2-7, with TRBD1 matching 8 bases. The CDR3 is made up of 14 amino acids. Per germline, CDR1 GTSNPN and CDR2 SVGIG (reference sequence). With V trimmed by 5 bases and J by 3 bases, 9 bases remained unmatched. The CDR3 is CAWGLGDRYYEQYF. CDR3 coding DNA: TGTGCCTGGGGGCTAGGGGACAGGTACTACGAGCAGTACTTC.

The chain links TRBV24-1 to TRBJ1-4; a weak D match, TRBD1 (5 bases). V lost 5 bases to trimming and J lost 7 bases, with 16 bases between them. Germline CDR1 is KGHDR and CDR2 is SFDVKD. This CDR3 comprises 15 residues. In DNA, the CDR3 is TGTGCCACCAGTGCCCCCTGGGGCAATAGTGAAAAACTGTTTTTT. Protein sequence: CATSAPWGNSEKLFF.

This chain uses TRBV6-5 with TRBJ2-1; TRBD2 agrees at 14 bases. J gave up 9 bases and V 5 bases, and 3 bases lay outside the gene matches. Per the germline V gene, CDR1 is MNHEY and CDR2 is SVGAGI. This CDR3 is 14 amino acids long. CDR3 nucleotides: TGTGCCAGCAGTCGACTAGCGGGAGGGGGTGAGCAGTTCTTC. Translating gives CASSRLAGGGEQFF.

This chain links TRBV5-4 with TRBJ2-1; 10 positions match TRBD1. Germline V gene lookup returns CDR1 SGHNT and CDR2 YYREEE (reference sequence). After removal of 1 base from V and 4 bases from J, the junction contained 2 bases not matched to a gene. The length of the CDR3 is 15 residues. CDR3 sequence: CASSLPGQGYNEQFF. In DNA form, the CDR3 reads TGTGCCAGCAGCTTGCCGGGACAGGGGTACAATGAGCAGTTCTTC. The full variable domain, with the rest looked up from reference TRBV5-4 and TRBJ2-1, is ETGVTQSPTHLIKTRGQQVTLRCSSQSGHNTVSWYQQALGQGPQFIFQYYREEENGRGNFPPRFSGLQFPNYSSELNVNALELDDSALYLCASSLPGQGYNEQFFGPGTRLTVL.

The CDR3 loop is CAISERANQPQHF. Here the CDR3 DNA reads TGTGCCATCAGTGAACGGGCCAATCAGCCCCAGCATTTT. The chain has TRBV10-3 and TRBJ1-5; D is uncertain. Trimming took off 3 bases at V and 3 bases at J, with 6 bases between the two ends. CDR3 length: 13 residues. The V gene's germline CDR1 is ENHRY and CDR2 SYGVKD.

The rearrangement links TRBV29-1 to TRBJ1-2; D gene ambiguous. V lost 8 bases, J lost 13 bases, and 17 bases lay in between. The germline gives CDR1 SQVTM, CDR2 ANQGSEA. This CDR3 is 10 amino acids long. Here the CDR3 reads CSRDPLGCTF. The CDR3 coding sequence is TGCAGCAGGGATCCGCTGGGTTGCACCTTC. Full variable domain (outside the CDR3, taken from reference TRBV29-1 and TRBJ1-2): SAVISQKPSRDICQRGTSLTIQCQVDSQVTMMFWYRQQPGQSLTLIATANQGSEATYESGFVIDKFPISRPNLTFSTLTVSNMSPEDSSIYLCSRDPLGCTFGSGTRLTVV.

The rearrangement uses TRBV6-5 and TRBJ2-2; tentatively, D is TRBD2 (6 bases). From germline, CDR1 is MNHEY and CDR2 SVGAGI. Trimming shortened V by 4 bases and J by 2 bases, and 8 bases separated the two germline ends. The CDR3 length is 14 residues. The CDR3 DNA sequence: TGTGCCAGCAGTTGGGAGGTTAACACCGGGGAGCTGTTTTTT. Translation gives CASSWEVNTGELFF.

The chain combines TRBV4-1 with TRBJ1-6; D not certain. V shed 1 base and J shed 13 bases, with 8 bases lying between them. Looked up from germline, CDR1 is MGHRA and CDR2 is YSYEKL. This CDR3 region has 12 residues. As DNA, the CDR3 is TGCGCCAGCAGCCAAGGTGCGGATCCCCTCCACTTT. The encoded protein is CASSQGADPLHF.

V and J are TRBV7-2 and TRBJ2-6; D tentatively fits TRBD1 or TRBD2 (5 bases each). The CDR3 has 19 amino acids. Germline V gene sequence: CDR1 SGHTA, CDR2 FQGNSA. Trimming shortened V by 5 bases and J by 4 bases, and 24 bases separated the two germline ends. The CDR3 here is CASSRRAWDLTSGANVLTF. The CDR3, as DNA: TGTGCCAGCAGCCGTAGGGCGTGGGACCTGACTTCGGGGGCCAACGTCCTGACTTTC.

This chain connects TRBV18 to TRBJ2-7, with D possibly matching TRBD1 (5 bases). Trimming cost V 3 bases and J 3 bases, with 9 bases left between them. The germline CDR1 and CDR2 sequences are KGHSH and LQKENI. The CDR3 extends over 13 amino acids. This CDR3 is CASSPDSLYEQYF. The CDR3 DNA sequence: TGTGCCAGCTCACCTGACAGCCTCTACGAGCAGTACTTC.

The gene calls are TRBV6-4 and TRBJ1-2; a possible D gene is TRBD1 (6 bases). This CDR3 is built from 15 residues. V gave up 4 bases and J gave up 2 bases, with 14 bases separating them. Germline CDR1 and CDR2: MRHNA and SNTAGT. The CDR3 nucleotides are TGTGCCAGCAGTGTAATCAGGGGACGGAACTATGGCTACACCTTC. It yields the protein CASSVIRGRNYGYTF.

This chain links TRBV18 with TRBJ2-5, with D possibly called TRBD1 or TRBD2 (5 bases each). Germline CDR1 KGHSH, CDR2 LQKENI. V gave up 3 bases and J gave up 6 bases, with 8 bases separating them. The CDR3 has 12 residues. CDR3 loop: CASSPGEKTQYF. The CDR3 DNA sequence: TGTGCCAGCTCACCGGGGGAAAAGACCCAGTACTTC.

This clone was recorded only once. The gene calls are TRBV3-1 (or the pseudogene TRBV3-2) and TRBJ2-7; 9 positions match TRBD2. Germline assignment: CDR1 LGHDT and CDR2 YNNKEL (reference sequence). This CDR3 is 17 amino acids long. The V gene end was trimmed by 1 base and the J gene end by 4 bases; junction bases not matched to a gene: 11. The CDR3 DNA is TGTGCCAGCAGCCAAGCGGCGGGAGGGCCGCGGAATTACGAGCAGTACTTC. Translating gives CASSQAAGGPRNYEQYF.

V usage is TRBV14 and J usage is TRBJ1-2; TRBD1 aligns across 7 bases. J lost 3 bases, V lost 4 bases, and 8 bases had no gene match. This CDR3 comprises 15 residues. Per germline, CDR1 SGHDN and CDR2 FVKESK. CDR3 region: CASSPQDRVYYGYTF. The CDR3 region has the DNA TGTGCCAGCAGCCCCCAAGACAGGGTTTACTATGGCTACACCTTC.

The V call is TRBV3-1 (or the pseudogene TRBV3-2), the J call TRBJ2-1, with D uncertain. From germline, CDR1 is LGHDT and CDR2 YNNKEL (reference sequence). V shed 5 bases and J shed 5 bases, with 10 bases lying between them. CDR3 length: 13 amino acids. CDR3 sequence (DNA): TGTGCCAGCAGCGACCCGCCGCACAATGAGCAGTTCTTC. It specifies CASSDPPHNEQFF.

This chain joins TRBV5-1 and TRBJ2-2; perhaps TRBD1 as D (6 bases). V was trimmed by 3 bases and J by 4 bases, leaving 13 bases between them. Germline CDR1 and CDR2: SGHRS and YFSETQ. This CDR3 has 15 residues. DNA of the CDR3: TGCGCCAGCAGCTCGTTACAGGGCGGCACCGGGGAGCTGTTTTTT. Protein: CASSSLQGGTGELFF.

This CDR3 reads CASSPFRASGMAYNEQFF. CDR3 DNA sequence: TGTGCCAGCTCACCCTTTCGGGCTAGCGGGATGGCCTACAATGAGCAGTTCTTC. V is TRBV18 and J is TRBJ2-1, with 9 bases that match TRBD2. The V and J ends lost 3 bases and 2 bases, in that order; junction bases with no gene match: 11. Per the germline V gene, CDR1 is KGHSH and CDR2 is LQKENI. The CDR3 runs to 18 residues.